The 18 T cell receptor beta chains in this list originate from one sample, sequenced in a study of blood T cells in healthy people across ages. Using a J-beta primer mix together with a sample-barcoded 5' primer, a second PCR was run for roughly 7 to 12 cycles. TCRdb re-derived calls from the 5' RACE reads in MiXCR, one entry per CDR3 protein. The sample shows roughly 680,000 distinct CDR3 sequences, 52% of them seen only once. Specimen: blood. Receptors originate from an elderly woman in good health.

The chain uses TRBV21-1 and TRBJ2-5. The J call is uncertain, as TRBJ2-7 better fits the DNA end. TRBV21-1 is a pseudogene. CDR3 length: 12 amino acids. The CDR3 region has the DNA TGTGCCACCCTACAGCTGGGGTTCGAGCAGTACTTC. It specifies CATLQLGFEQYF.

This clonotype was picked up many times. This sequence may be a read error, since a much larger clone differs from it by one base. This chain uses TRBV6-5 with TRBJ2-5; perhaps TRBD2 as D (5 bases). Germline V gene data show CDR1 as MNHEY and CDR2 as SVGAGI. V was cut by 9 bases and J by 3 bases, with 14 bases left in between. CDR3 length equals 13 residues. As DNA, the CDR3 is TGTGCCAGTGCGAGACTAACTAAAGAGACCCAGTACTTC. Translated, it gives CASARLTKETQYF.

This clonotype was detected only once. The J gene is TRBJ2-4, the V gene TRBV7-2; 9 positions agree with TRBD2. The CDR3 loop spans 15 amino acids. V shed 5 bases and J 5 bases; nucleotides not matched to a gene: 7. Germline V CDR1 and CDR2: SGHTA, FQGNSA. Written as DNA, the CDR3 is TGTGCCAGCAGCAATAGCGGGGGAATCCAAAACATTCAGTACTTC. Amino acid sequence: CASSNSGGIQNIQYF.

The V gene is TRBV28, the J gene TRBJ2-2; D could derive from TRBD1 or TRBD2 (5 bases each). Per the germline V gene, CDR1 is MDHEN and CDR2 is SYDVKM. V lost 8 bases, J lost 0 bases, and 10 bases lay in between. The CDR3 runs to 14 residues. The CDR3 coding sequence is TGTGCCAGCGGGGGACCGGCGAACACCGGGGAGCTGTTTTTT. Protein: CASGGPANTGELFF.

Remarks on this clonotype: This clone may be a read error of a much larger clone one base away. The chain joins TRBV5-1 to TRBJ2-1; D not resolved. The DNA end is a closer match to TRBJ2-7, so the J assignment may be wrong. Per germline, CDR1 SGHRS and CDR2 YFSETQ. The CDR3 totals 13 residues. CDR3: CASSLVPTGEQYF. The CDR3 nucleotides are TGCGCCAGCAGTTTGGTTCCTACCGGTGAGCAGTACTTC.

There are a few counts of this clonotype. CDR3 DNA sequence: TGTGCCAGCAGTCCGTCTACAGGGGGCGGGGAAACTGAAGCTTTCTTT. Amino acid sequence: CASSPSTGGGETEAFF. The chain carries TRBV28 and TRBJ1-1; 9 nucleotides match TRBD1. The CDR3 covers 16 residues. CDR1 and CDR2 from the germline V gene are MDHEN and SYDVKM. The ends lost 5 bases at V and 5 bases at J; junction bases unmatched: 12.

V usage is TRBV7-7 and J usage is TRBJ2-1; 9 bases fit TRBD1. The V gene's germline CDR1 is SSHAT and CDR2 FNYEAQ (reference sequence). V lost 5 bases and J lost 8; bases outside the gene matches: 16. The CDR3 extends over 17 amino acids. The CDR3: CASSAIAQQGAMDEQFF. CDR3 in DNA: TGTGCCAGCAGCGCAATAGCCCAACAGGGGGCCATGGATGAGCAGTTCTTC.

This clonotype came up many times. The CDR3 sequence is CSVERGGTQYF. The CDR3 bases are TGCAGCGTTGAACGGGGGGGGACCCAGTACTTC. The chain joins TRBV29-1 to TRBJ2-5; 8 nucleotides match TRBD2. In germline, CDR1 is SQVTM, CDR2 ANQGSEA. V lost 2 bases, J lost 7 bases, and 0 bases stayed unmatched. The CDR3 is 11 residues long.

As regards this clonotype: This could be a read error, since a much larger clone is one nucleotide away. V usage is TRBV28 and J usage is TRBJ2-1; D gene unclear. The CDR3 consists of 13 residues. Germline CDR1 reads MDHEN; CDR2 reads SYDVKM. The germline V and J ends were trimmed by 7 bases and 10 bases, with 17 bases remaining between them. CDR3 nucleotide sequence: TGTGCCAGCACCCCCTTTAACGGATTCGAGCAGTTCTTC. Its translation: CASTPFNGFEQFF.

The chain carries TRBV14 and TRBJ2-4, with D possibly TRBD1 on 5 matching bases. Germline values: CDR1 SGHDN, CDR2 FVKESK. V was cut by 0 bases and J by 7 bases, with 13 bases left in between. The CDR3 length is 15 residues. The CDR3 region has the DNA TGTGCCAGCAGCCAAGATCTGGGGCAGGGTAACATTCAGTACTTC. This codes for CASSQDLGQGNIQYF.

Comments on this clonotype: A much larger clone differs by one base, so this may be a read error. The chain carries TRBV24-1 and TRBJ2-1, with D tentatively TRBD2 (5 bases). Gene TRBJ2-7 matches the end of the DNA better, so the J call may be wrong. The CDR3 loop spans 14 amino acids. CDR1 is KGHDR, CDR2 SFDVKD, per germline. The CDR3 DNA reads TGTGCCACCAGTGGTCGGGGTCCCTACAATGAGCAGTACTTC. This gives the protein CATSGRGPYNEQYF.

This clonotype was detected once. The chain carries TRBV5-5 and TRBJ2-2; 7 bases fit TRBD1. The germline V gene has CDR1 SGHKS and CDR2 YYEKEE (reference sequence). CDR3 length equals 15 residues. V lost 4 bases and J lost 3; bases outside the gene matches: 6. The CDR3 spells CASSPRDSYTGELFF. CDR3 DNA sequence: TGTGCCAGCAGCCCCCGGGACAGTTACACCGGGGAGCTGTTTTTT.

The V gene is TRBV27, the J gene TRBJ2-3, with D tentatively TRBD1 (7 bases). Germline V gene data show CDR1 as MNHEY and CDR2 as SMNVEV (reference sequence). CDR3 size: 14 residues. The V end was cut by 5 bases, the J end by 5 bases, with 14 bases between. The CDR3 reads CASSTRQGGDTQYF. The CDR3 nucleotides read TGTGCCAGCAGTACCCGACAGGGAGGAGATACGCAGTATTTT.

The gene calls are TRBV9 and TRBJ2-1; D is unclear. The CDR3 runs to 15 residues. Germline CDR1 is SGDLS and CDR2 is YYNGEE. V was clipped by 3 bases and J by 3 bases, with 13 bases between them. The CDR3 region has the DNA TGTGCCAGCAGCGCCACCGAGAAGGGCTACAATGAGCAGTTCTTC. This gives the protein CASSATEKGYNEQFF.

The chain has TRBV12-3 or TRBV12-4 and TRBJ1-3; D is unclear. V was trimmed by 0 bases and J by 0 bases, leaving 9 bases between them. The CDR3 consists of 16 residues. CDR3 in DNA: TGTGCCAGCAGTTTAGCGCCCTGGAGCTCTGGAAACACCATATATTTT. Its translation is CASSLAPWSSGNTIYF.

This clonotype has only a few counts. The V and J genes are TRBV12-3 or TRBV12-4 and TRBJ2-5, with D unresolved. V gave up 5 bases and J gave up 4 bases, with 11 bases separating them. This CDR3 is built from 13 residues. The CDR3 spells CASSPLGRETQYF. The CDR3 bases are TGTGCCAGCAGTCCGTTGGGAAGAGAGACCCAGTACTTC.

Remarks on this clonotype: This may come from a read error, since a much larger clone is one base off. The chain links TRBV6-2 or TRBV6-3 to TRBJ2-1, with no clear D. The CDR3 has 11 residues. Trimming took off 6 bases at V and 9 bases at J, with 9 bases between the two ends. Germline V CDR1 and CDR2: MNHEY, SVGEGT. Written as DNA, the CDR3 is TGTGCCAGCAGCGGCCAGGCTGAGCAGTTCTTC. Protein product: CASSGQAEQFF.

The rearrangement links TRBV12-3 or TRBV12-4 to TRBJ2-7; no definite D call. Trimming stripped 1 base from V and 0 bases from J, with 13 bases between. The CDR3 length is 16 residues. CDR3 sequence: CASSLGILAASYEQYF. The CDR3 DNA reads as TGTGCCAGCAGTTTAGGTATATTGGCGGCCTCCTACGAGCAGTACTTC.